Listed below are T cell receptor beta chains from one sample, sequenced in a study of CD8 T cells in ankylosing spondylitis. TCRdb passed the 5' RACE reads through MiXCR, listing each CDR3 protein once. Among roughly 190,000 distinct CDR3 sequences listed, around 13% were seen once. Input material: blood, either unsorted or a sorted T cell fraction (not recorded which). The receptors here all came from a male donor with ankylosing spondylitis or in good health (not recorded which). CDR3s include the opening cysteine and the closing phenylalanine or tryptophan. D genes are given only for firm matches. Clone sizes are given selectively: once, few, many, or a class where the clone is expanded.

D gene	J gene	V gene	clone size	CDR3 protein	CDR3 DNA
TRBD2	TRBJ2-5	TRBV20-1	.	CSTPGSGGALETQYF	TGCAGCACTCCTGGTAGCGGGGGGGCCCTTGAGACCCAGTACTTC
.	TRBJ1-6	TRBV5-1	.	CASSFGGAGGYNSPLHF	TGCGCCAGCAGCTTCGGAGGGGCCGGGGGTTATAATTCACCCCTCCACTTT
TRBD1	TRBJ1-1	TRBV7-9	.	CASSLVQGLVAEAFF	TGTGCCAGCAGCTTAGTACAGGGGTTGGTCGCTGAAGCTTTCTTT
.	TRBJ1-1	TRBV5-4	.	CASSLPDTNTEAFF	TGTGCCAGCAGCTTACCCGACACAAACACTGAAGCTTTCTTT
TRBD1	TRBJ2-2	TRBV12-5	few	CASGSVRQGRAGELFF	TGTGCTAGTGGTTCCGTCCGACAGGGTAGGGCCGGGGAGCTGTTTTTT
.	TRBJ1-2	TRBV6-5	few	CASSYFQDSNYGYTF	TGTGCCAGCAGTTACTTCCAGGACAGCAACTATGGCTACACCTTC
TRBD1	TRBJ2-1	TRBV2	.	CATRDRGFDEQFF	TGTGCCACCCGGGACAGGGGGTTCGATGAGCAGTTCTTC
.	TRBJ1-3	TRBV12-3/TRBV12-4	few	CAIGRGAGVNTIYF	TGTGCCATCGGGAGGGGGGCTGGGGTAAACACCATATATTTT
.	TRBJ1-4	TRBV7-8	few	CASSPARHEKLFF	TGTGCCAGCAGCCCGGCAAGGCACGAAAAACTGTTTTTT
TRBD1	TRBJ2-4	TRBV6-1	few	CASRRPAGTGEDIQYF	TGTGCCAGCAGAAGACCCGCCGGGACAGGGGAAGACATTCAGTACTTC
TRBD2	TRBJ2-7	TRBV11-2	few	CASSVVELGGISYEQYF	TGTGCCAGCAGCGTGGTTGAACTGGGGGGGATCTCCTACGAGCAGTACTTC
.	TRBJ1-2	TRBV29-1	many	CSVTPPGVNYGYTF	TGCAGCGTCACTCCCCCGGGGGTTAACTATGGCTACACCTTC
.	TRBJ2-3	TRBV11-2	.	CASSLKLATFTDTQYF	TGTGCCAGCAGCTTAAAGTTAGCTACTTTCACAGATACGCAGTATTTT
TRBD2	TRBJ2-1	TRBV29-1	few	CSVEGGPSGSSYNEQFF	TGCAGCGTTGAAGGTGGGCCCAGCGGGAGCTCCTACAATGAGCAGTTCTTC
TRBD1	TRBJ2-7	TRBV5-1	few	CASSPAPGQGYEQYF	TGCGCCAGCAGCCCTGCGCCGGGACAGGGATACGAGCAGTACTTC
.	TRBJ2-1	TRBV25-1	few	CASRAEGWKYNEQFF	TGTGCCAGCAGAGCCGAGGGGTGGAAATACAATGAGCAGTTCTTC
.	TRBJ2-1	TRBV9	many	CASSEDLGGYNEQFF	TGTGCCAGCAGCGAGGATTTGGGGGGCTACAATGAGCAGTTCTTC
TRBD2	TRBJ2-5	TRBV27	.	CASSPGSGGQETQYF	TGTGCCAGCAGTCCCGGGAGCGGGGGCCAAGAGACCCAGTACTTC
.	TRBJ2-1	TRBV7-9	.	CASSLGPTPGNEQFF	TGTGCCAGCAGCTTAGGGCCGACCCCTGGGAATGAGCAGTTCTTC
.	TRBJ2-7	TRBV10-1	.	CASSEPYKGEQYF	TGCGCCAGCAGTGAGCCATACAAGGGAGAGCAGTACTTC
.	TRBJ2-1	TRBV4-1	many	CASSQDMVTGVQANEQFF	TGCGCCAGCAGCCAAGATATGGTGACGGGAGTACAAGCTAATGAGCAGTTCTTC
TRBD2	TRBJ2-7	TRBV20-1	many	CSARSGTFYEQYF	TGCAGTGCTAGGAGCGGGACCTTCTACGAGCAGTACTTC
TRBD2	TRBJ2-1	TRBV20-1	.	CSAGLAGDYNEQFF	TGCAGTGCTGGACTAGCGGGGGACTACAATGAGCAGTTCTTC
TRBD1	TRBJ2-3	TRBV6-2/TRBV6-3	few	CASSLGQVADTQYF	TGTGCCAGCAGCTTGGGACAGGTGGCAGATACGCAGTATTTT
TRBD2	TRBJ2-1	TRBV4-1	few	CASSQEELAGAYNEQFF	TGCGCCAGCAGCCAAGAGGAACTAGCGGGGGCCTACAATGAGCAGTTCTTC
.	TRBJ2-1	TRBV12-3/TRBV12-4	few	CASSGLGILGAYNEQFF	TGTGCCAGCAGCGGACTCGGGATTCTAGGCGCCTACAATGAGCAGTTCTTC
.	TRBJ1-1	TRBV4-1	few	CASRDLTVNTEAFF	TGCGCCAGCAGGGACCTGACGGTTAACACTGAAGCTTTCTTT
TRBD1	TRBJ2-7	TRBV27	few	CASSARQGAYEQYF	TGTGCCAGCAGTGCCCGACAGGGGGCCTACGAGCAGTACTTC
TRBD1	TRBJ2-3	TRBV5-1	few	CASRVPGQGIEDTQYF	TGCGCCAGCCGAGTTCCGGGACAGGGGATTGAGGATACGCAGTATTTT
.	TRBJ1-1	TRBV4-1	.	CASSQDLWRDTEAFF	TGCGCCAGCAGCCAAGATCTCTGGCGGGACACTGAAGCTTTCTTT
TRBD1	TRBJ1-2	TRBV9	few	CASSADRGFYGYTF	TGTGCCAGCAGCGCGGACAGGGGGTTCTATGGCTACACCTTC
.	TRBJ2-7	TRBV10-2	few	CASSSDSHEQYF	TGCGCCAGCAGCAGTGATTCCCACGAGCAGTACTTC
.	TRBJ2-2	TRBV20-1	.	CSANRENTGELFF	TGCAGTGCTAACAGGGAGAACACCGGGGAGCTGTTTTTT
.	TRBJ1-4	TRBV20-1	few	CSAGTGLNEKLFF	TGCAGTGCGGGAACGGGGCTTAATGAAAAACTGTTTTTT
TRBD1	TRBJ2-2	TRBV20-1	.	CSAQDRVPTGELFF	TGCAGTGCTCAGGACAGGGTACCCACCGGGGAGCTGTTTTTT
TRBD1	TRBJ1-1	TRBV9	.	CAGQGTEAFF	TGTGCCGGACAGGGGACTGAAGCTTTCTTT
.	TRBJ2-7	TRBV20-1	few	CSADGGFEQYF	TGCAGTGCAGACGGAGGGTTCGAGCAGTACTTC
.	TRBJ2-1	TRBV9	.	CASSALTVTSYNEQFF	TGTGCCAGCAGCGCATTGACAGTTACCTCCTACAATGAGCAGTTCTTC
.	TRBJ2-7	TRBV27	few	CASSLRGPSSYEQYF	TGTGCCAGCAGTTTACGGGGTCCGAGCTCCTACGAGCAGTACTTC
.	TRBJ2-3	TRBV5-1	.	CASSGGLFTDTQYF	TGCGCCAGCAGCGGGGGACTTTTCACAGATACGCAGTATTTT
.	TRBJ1-5	TRBV6-5	few	CASSYAGQSNQPQHF	TGTGCCAGCAGTTACGCAGGGCAGAGTAATCAGCCCCAGCATTTT
.	TRBJ2-7	TRBV12-3/TRBV12-4	many	CASSPLGYYEQYF	TGTGCCAGCAGTCCTCTGGGGTACTACGAGCAGTACTTC
.	TRBJ2-7	TRBV20-1	.	CSASGWDSYEQYF	TGCAGTGCTAGTGGGTGGGACTCCTACGAGCAGTACTTC
.	TRBJ1-1	TRBV4-1	few	CASSQGGKVEAFF	TGCGCCAGCAGCCAAGGGGGTAAGGTTGAAGCTTTCTTT
.	TRBJ2-5	TRBV27	.	CASSLTGSQETQYF	TGTGCCAGCAGTTTAACGGGGTCTCAGGAGACCCAGTACTTC
.	TRBJ2-1	TRBV10-3	.	CAISREGNEQFF	TGTGCCATCAGTAGAGAGGGCAATGAGCAGTTCTTC
.	TRBJ2-3	TRBV27	many	CASSTLWDKETDTQYF	TGTGCCAGCAGCACACTATGGGACAAAGAGACAGATACGCAGTATTTT
.	TRBJ1-2	TRBV27	.	CASSLGRGTGYTF	TGTGCCAGCAGTTTAGGGAGAGGGACTGGCTACACCTTC
.	TRBJ1-1	TRBV5-5	.	CASSLEGTTSTEAFF	TGTGCCAGCAGCTTGGAGGGGACAACCAGCACTGAAGCTTTCTTT
TRBD2	TRBJ2-1	TRBV7-9	few	CASSPGTSGDSYNEQFF	TGTGCCAGCAGCCCAGGGACTAGCGGGGACTCCTACAATGAGCAGTTCTTC
TRBD2	TRBJ2-3	TRBV12-3/TRBV12-4	few	CASSSLAEQYTDTQYF	TGTGCCAGCAGTTCGCTAGCGGAGCAGTACACAGATACGCAGTATTTT
TRBD1	TRBJ2-6	TRBV6-1	.	CASSETPGGAGANVLTF	TGTGCCAGCAGTGAAACGCCAGGGGGTGCTGGGGCCAACGTCCTGACTTTC
.	TRBJ1-6	TRBV10-2	many	CASSGDSVNSPLHF	TGCGCCAGCAGTGGCGACAGTGTGAATTCACCCCTCCACTTT
TRBD1	TRBJ1-5	TRBV4-1	.	CASSQSWTGGDQPQHF	TGCGCCAGCAGCCAGTCTTGGACAGGGGGCGATCAGCCCCAGCATTTT
.	TRBJ2-1	TRBV6-5	few	CASSPGQEQFF	TGTGCCAGCAGCCCCGGACAGGAGCAGTTCTTC
.	TRBJ2-7	TRBV20-1	.	CSASNSPSYEQYF	TGCAGTGCTAGCAACAGCCCCTCCTACGAGCAGTACTTC
.	TRBJ2-7	TRBV7-9	many	CASVDTTYEQYF	TGTGCCAGCGTGGACACAACCTACGAGCAGTACTTC